This note documents a single T cell receptor beta chain sequence. This entry belongs to a study of shared clonotypes between healthy human individuals. All of the donors resided in Nashville, Tennessee, and each was a Caucasian adult. V lost 5 bases and J lost 3; bases outside the gene matches: 18. Germline V gives CDR1 SGHAT, CDR2 FQDESV (reference sequence). The CDR3 length is 19 residues. Data came from immunoSEQ multiplex PCR; TCRdb stores just in-frame clones and leaves some out. The table includes about 680,000 clones, more than 70% detected once. Sequences were obtained from memory CD4+ T cells sorted from blood. This sample's subset: CD45RA-negative fraction. V usage is TRBV11-1 and J usage is TRBJ2-7, with TRBD2 matching 11 bases. This receptor was obtained from a woman aged 25-40 years in good health. CDR3 in amino acids: CASSPSPGTSGSMGYEQYF. CDR3 DNA: TGTGCCAGCAGCCCCTCGCCCGGGACTAGCGGATCAATGGGCTACGAGCAGTACTTC.